A selection of T cell receptor beta chains follows, all from one sample in a study of T-cell memory formation after mild COVID-19. MiXCR, applied by TCRdb to the 5' RACE reads, yields one record per CDR3 protein. The sample has 75,000 to 95,000 distinct CDR3 sequences; 13% are singletons. The sequenced sample consisted of PBMCs or a T cell subset sorted from them (not recorded which). All receptors derive from an adult woman who had mild COVID-19 (a few samples of this study predate the infection). Cell type and time point are not known. CDR3s include the opening cysteine and the closing phenylalanine or tryptophan. The order of the fields is clone size, V gene, D gene, J gene, CDR3 protein, CDR3 DNA. A D gene is named only where the DNA matches it firmly. Size values are once, few and many counts, or a class for expanded clones, and some rows have none.

clone size: NA; V gene: TRBV5-1; D gene: TRBD1; J gene: TRBJ1-2; CDR3 protein: CASSHGTGPNYGYTF; CDR3 DNA: TGCGCCAGCAGCCACGGGACAGGACCTAACTATGGCTACACCTTC
clone size: many; V gene: TRBV9; D gene: NA; J gene: TRBJ2-5; CDR3 protein: CASATGQQETQYF; CDR3 DNA: TGTGCCAGCGCCACCGGACAGCAAGAGACCCAGTACTTC
clone size: many; V gene: TRBV6-1; D gene: NA; J gene: TRBJ1-1; CDR3 protein: CASSPTVNTEAFF; CDR3 DNA: TGTGCCAGCAGTCCGACAGTGAACACTGAAGCTTTCTTT
clone size: few; V gene: TRBV12-3/TRBV12-4; D gene: NA; J gene: TRBJ1-1; CDR3 protein: CASGMGGEAFF; CDR3 DNA: TGTGCCAGCGGAATGGGGGGGGAAGCTTTCTTT
clone size: few; V gene: TRBV4-3; D gene: NA; J gene: TRBJ2-1; CDR3 protein: CASSQGGGSYYNEQFF; CDR3 DNA: TGCGCCAGCAGCCAAGGGGGGGGCTCCTACTACAATGAGCAGTTCTTC
clone size: few; V gene: TRBV3-1; D gene: TRBD2; J gene: TRBJ2-5; CDR3 protein: CASSQNPSGRMETQYF; CDR3 DNA: TGTGCCAGCAGCCAAAATCCTAGCGGGAGGATGGAGACCCAGTACTTC
clone size: NA; V gene: TRBV6-2/TRBV6-3; D gene: TRBD1; J gene: TRBJ2-2; CDR3 protein: CASSYSSLGGVFTGELFF; CDR3 DNA: TGTGCCAGCAGTTACTCGTCTTTAGGGGGCGTTTTCACCGGGGAGCTGTTTTTT
clone size: few; V gene: TRBV4-2; D gene: NA; J gene: TRBJ1-4; CDR3 protein: CASSQDRGELFF; CDR3 DNA: TGTGCCAGCAGCCAAGATCGAGGGGAACTGTTTTTT
clone size: NA; V gene: TRBV4-1; D gene: TRBD1; J gene: TRBJ2-7; CDR3 protein: CASRRTGEDYEQYF; CDR3 DNA: TGCGCCAGCCGACGGACAGGAGAGGACTACGAGCAGTACTTC
clone size: many; V gene: TRBV29-1; D gene: TRBD1; J gene: TRBJ2-7; CDR3 protein: CSVEEDRGSYEQYF; CDR3 DNA: TGCAGCGTTGAAGAAGACAGGGGGTCCTACGAGCAGTACTTC
clone size: NA; V gene: TRBV3-2; D gene: NA; J gene: TRBJ2-2; CDR3 protein: CASSFPGQKIRANTGELFF; CDR3 DNA: TGTGCCAGCAGCTTTCCGGGACAGAAAATCAGAGCGAACACCGGGGAGCTGTTTTTT
clone size: many; V gene: TRBV7-7; D gene: TRBD2; J gene: TRBJ2-1; CDR3 protein: CASSSGALAGGAYNEQFF; CDR3 DNA: TGTGCCAGCAGCTCAGGCGCACTAGCGGGGGGTGCATATAATGAGCAGTTCTTC
clone size: NA; V gene: TRBV24-1; D gene: NA; J gene: TRBJ2-7; CDR3 protein: CATSDGNPYEQYF; CDR3 DNA: TGTGCCACCAGTGATGGGAACCCTTACGAGCAGTACTTC
clone size: NA; V gene: TRBV27; D gene: TRBD2; J gene: TRBJ2-1; CDR3 protein: CASSPHPGLALYREQFF; CDR3 DNA: TGTGCCAGCAGTCCTCACCCAGGACTAGCTTTGTATCGTGAGCAGTTCTTC
clone size: few; V gene: TRBV19; D gene: TRBD1; J gene: TRBJ2-1; CDR3 protein: CASSITQGPNEQFF; CDR3 DNA: TGTGCCAGTAGTATAACACAGGGGCCCAATGAGCAGTTCTTC
clone size: NA; V gene: TRBV12-3/TRBV12-4; D gene: TRBD2; J gene: TRBJ2-1; CDR3 protein: CASSLTIGLAVYNEQFF; CDR3 DNA: TGTGCCAGCAGTTTAACCATCGGACTAGCCGTTTACAATGAGCAGTTCTTC